This T cell receptor (beta chain) was documented in a study of PD-1 blockade in classical Hodgkin lymphoma. General study points: Baseline diversity resembling that of newly diagnosed patients was seen in complete responders.

The time point: cycle 4 day 1 (C4D1), after 6 weeks of nivolumab. Every one of the patients relapsed after autologous stem cell transplantation (brentuximab vedotin exposure was variable). Assay: immunoSEQ multiplex PCR; the TCRdb copy retains only in-frame clones and omits some. The table records just under 65,000 clones, roughly nine tenths of them present only once. With regard to this clone: Its matching antigen is unknown.

CDR3 length: 11 residues. Germline lookup yields CDR1 MNHEY and CDR2 SVGAGI. V shed 7 bases, J shed 10 bases, and the junction held 7 bases outside the gene matches. V usage is TRBV6-5 and J usage is TRBJ2-7; 7 bases map to TRBD1. The source was peripheral blood mononuclear cells (PBMCs), collected before the fourth cycle of nivolumab. The TCR originated in a human donor with classical Hodgkin lymphoma. CDR3 sequence: CASIQQGFQYF. CDR3 DNA sequence: TGTGCCAGCATCCAACAGGGGTTTCAGTACTTC.